This T cell receptor beta chain was captured by sequencing in a study of human T cells and chemical hapten exposure. V lost 4 bases and J 4 bases, leaving 11 bases between the germline ends. The CDR3 length is 13 residues. The germline V gene has CDR1 SQVTM and CDR2 ANQGSEA. Time point here: patch test 2, 6 weeks after DPC sensitization. The treatment was: therapeutic diphenylcyclopropenone sensitization with weekly scalp DPC. Only after blood had been drawn was each patch test applied. The starting material, unfractionated whole blood, was used for total RNA extraction. As for this clonotype: The antigen is undetermined.

Findings and limits, study-wide: With DPC sensitization, TCRs exceeding 1 in 1000 frequency showed no change.

TCRdb recomputed calls from the RACE reads with MiXCR, one row per CDR3 protein. This table holds about 54,000 distinct CDR3 sequences, less than 10% found once. The receptor was derived from a woman aged 45-59 years with alopecia areata. Some clones in this sample may be carry-over from other donors' samples. The material was whole blood, obtained in connection with sensitization to the hapten diphenylcyclopropenone (DPC). The chain is built from TRBV29-1 and TRBJ1-5, with D uncertain. CDR3 nucleotide sequence: TGCAGCGTTGGAGGGAGCCTGAATCAGCCCCAGCATTTT. Its protein product is CSVGGSLNQPQHF.